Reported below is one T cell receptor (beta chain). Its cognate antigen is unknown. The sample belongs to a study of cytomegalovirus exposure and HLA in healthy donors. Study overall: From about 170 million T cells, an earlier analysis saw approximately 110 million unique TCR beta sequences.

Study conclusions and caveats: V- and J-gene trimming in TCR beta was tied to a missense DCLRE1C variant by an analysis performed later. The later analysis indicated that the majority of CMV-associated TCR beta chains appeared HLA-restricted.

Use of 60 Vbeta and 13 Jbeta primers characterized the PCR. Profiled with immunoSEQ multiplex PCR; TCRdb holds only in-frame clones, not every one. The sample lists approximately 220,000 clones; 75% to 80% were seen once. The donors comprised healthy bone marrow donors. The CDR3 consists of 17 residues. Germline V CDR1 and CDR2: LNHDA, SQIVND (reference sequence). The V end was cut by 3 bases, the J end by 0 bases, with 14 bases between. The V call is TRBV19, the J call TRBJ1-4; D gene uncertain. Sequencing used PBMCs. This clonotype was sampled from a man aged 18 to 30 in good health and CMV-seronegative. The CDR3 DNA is TGTGCCAGTAGTATCGGAGGACCGACAACAACTAATGAAAAACTGTTTTTT. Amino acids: CASSIGGPTTTNEKLFF.